Reported below is one T cell receptor (beta chain). No antigen is known for it. TEMRA cells were enriched by FACS, and CD4+ and CD8+ T cells were negatively isolated. CDR3 length equals 14 residues. Germline assignment: CDR1 SNHLY and CDR2 FYNNEI. V lost 5 bases, J lost 4 bases, and 14 bases lay in between. This specimen comes from a study of CD8 T cells in Susac syndrome. For the study at large: Patients with Susac syndrome were therapy-naive, taking corticosteroids, with some also receiving intravenous immunoglobulin, or taking intravenous immunoglobulin alone at the time their blood was drawn.

cDNA came from roughly 0.47 to 1 ug RNA primed by random hexamers. A multiplex approach, immunoSEQ multiplex PCR, amplified TCR beta CDR3 across 54 Vbeta and 13 Jbeta. TCRdb independently ran MiXCR on the immunoSEQ multiplex PCR reads; one entry per CDR3 protein. The sample comprises about 180,000 distinct CDR3 sequences, about 95% of which are singletons, and around 0.1% rests with the top ten. General observations from the study: The authors acknowledged that the study's TCR sequencing and HLA analysis involved relatively few individuals.

V usage is TRBV2 and J usage is TRBJ2-5; TRBD2 is a possible D gene (5 bases). The source of this sequence is a human donor with Susac syndrome. Sequencing was done on a sample of CD4+ T cells from PBMCs. In DNA, the CDR3 is TGTGCCAGCAGTACGTCTGCAAGCGGAGAGACCCAGTACTTC. As protein: CASSTSASGETQYF.